This TCR beta chain was identified during a study of cytomegalovirus exposure and HLA in healthy donors (dated by TCRdb to about 2017). Notes on the research overall: According to an earlier analysis of 587 of the donors, some 180 million T cells yielded over 100 million unique TCR beta sequences and approximately 280 Gb of sequence data. An early release covering around 630 HLA-typed donors comprised about 320 gigabases of sequencing data and tens of millions of unique TCR sequences. The genetic ancestry cluster associated with self-reported Caucasian donors included approximately 85% of the approximately 410 genotyped donors. The study aimed to test whether signatures of past pathogen exposure could be identified by cataloging public T cell receptors. The T cell repertoires of some 670 subjects were profiled by immunosequencing and related to cytomegalovirus serostatus. Besides the first cohort of about 730 subjects, a separate validation cohort made up of 120 or so different subjects was used. High-throughput TCR immunosequencing, statistical association of individual TCRs with disease status, and machine learning were combined to predict cytomegalovirus infection status. In a later analysis, previously published TCR beta repertoires from several hundred donors were re-analyzed and high-resolution HLA genotyping was added so that TCR occurrence patterns could be studied. Rather than using new phenotypic data, the later analysis identified candidate immune exposures from TCR beta sequences and from how often those sequences occurred across donors. To decide whether each TCR beta V gene segment behaved as functional or pseudogenic, an earlier analysis of some 600 of the donors relied on high-throughput TCR beta sequencing. Donor age, sex, ethnicity and CMV serostatus were compiled alongside the repertoire data. A later genetic analysis used genome-wide SNP genotypes for about three fifths of the 666 donors, treating that subset as a discovery cohort. All discovery cohort repertoires had been generated on a single sequencing platform. HLA typing covered class I and class II loci at four-digit resolution. Typing coverage differed by locus: A, B, C, DRB1 and DQB1 were typed in about 620-630 donors, DQA1 in 500 to 550, DPA1 in 600 to 610, and DPB1 in just under 480. Because of strong linkage in the cohort, roughly five DR-DQ haplotypes were treated as single units for association and clustering. On average, roughly 240,000 unique TCR beta nucleotide sequences were sequenced per donor among about 400 genotyped donors of the cohort, with roughly 18% of those sequences being non-productive. The study at large found these results: According to a later analysis, parvovirus B19, influenza, CMV and Epstein-Barr virus appeared linked to several top co-occurrence clusters. The earlier analysis of almost 600 of the donors excluded 15 to 20 rarely observed V segments, including chromosome 9 orphons, because counts were too low. The classifier was reported to diagnose cytomegalovirus status with high specificity and sensitivity in both the original and validation cohorts. In a later analysis, TCR association rates were found to vary across HLA loci, with the most associated TCRs seen for DRB1 alleles and the fewest for HLA-C alleles. In this cohort, only TCR beta chains were sequenced, and detectable features were limited by the absence of alpha or paired-chain data. A further reported finding was that TCR beta sequences accurately predicted the HLA-A and HLA-B alleles for most subjects in the first cohort. Correlated functional status among segregating V segments might reflect linkage disequilibrium, but an unknown experimental factor could not be ruled out. Because HLA typing was unavailable for some donors at each locus, only the typed subset was used in association tests. A total of 150 or so TCR beta chains were listed by the study as associated with cytomegalovirus. Some IMGT-functional V segments, including TRBV6-2 and TRBV6-3, could not be told apart with the 87-base-pair reads, so those segments were excluded. In a later analysis, over 15,000 TCR beta sequences were associated with specific HLA alleles at a false discovery rate of 0.05. Strong co-occurrence of HLA alleles, especially DR and DQ, made assigning TCR associations to individual alleles difficult. Roughly uniform sequencing depth across donors was assumed in presence/absence analyses, although this assumption may not hold. Most CMV-associated TCR beta chains appeared to be HLA-restricted in a later analysis, and the HLA associations seemed to be driven largely by CMV exposure. The authors suggested that the approach could potentially be generalized to other disease states and immunological phenotypes. Most TCR sequences were seen in very few donors, while some public TCRs were found in many individuals. Compared with equally common non-associated chains, HLA-associated TCR beta chains in a later analysis were more clonally expanded and had lower generation probabilities. The sequencing pipeline was judged likely to have produced a cluster of highly shared sequence variants as a technical artifact. In a later genetic analysis, fewer N-insertions in productive TCRs were reported among donors in an Asian-associated ancestry cluster than the roughly 700-donor mean. The only immune exposure information available for the cohort was CMV serostatus. Three of the identified cytomegalovirus-associated TCR beta chains were confirmed in vitro to be specific for cytomegalovirus antigens. In an earlier analysis of some 550 of the donors, most TCR beta V segments were observed in productive rearrangements about 87% or about 30% of the time, broadly matching IMGT annotations. An association between a missense DCLRE1C variant and V-gene and J-gene trimming of TCR beta chains was found in a later genetic analysis and replicated in an independent cohort.

In this sample, this clone turned up once. The target of this receptor is not known. No base-level quality is on record; no much larger clone is a single base apart. The cohort consisted of 600 to 750 healthy bone marrow donors. Cohort members were all nominally healthy when sampled, although unrecorded immune exposures were likely present. The donor was CMV seropositive and belonged to the group of more than 250 seropositive cohort members. A peripheral blood sample was collected from each donor, and TCR beta sequencing was performed on peripheral blood mononuclear cells. The Qiagen DNeasy Blood Extraction Kit was used to extract genomic DNA from the blood cell samples. Receptor amplification or capture employed the immunoSEQ multiplex PCR assay. For the multiplex PCR, a mixture combining 60 forward primers for TCR Vbeta segments and 13 reverse primers for TCR Jbeta segments was used. Amplification of the CDR3 region of rearranged TCR beta genes was performed with a multiplex PCR assay on genomic DNA. The Illumina HiSeq System was used to sequence the amplified TCR beta libraries as 87-base-pair reads. In the source study's methods: A later analysis counted 65 million to 90 million unique TCR beta chains across the 500 to 850 repertoires, and roughly 11 million of these chains were shared by at least two donors. A nearest-neighbor algorithm error-corrected the raw reads and collapsed the reads into unique sequences, merging closely related sequences to remove PCR and sequencing errors. To assign V, D and J gene segments, CDR3 sequences were aligned to IMGT reference sequences. For a sequence to be retained, at least a six-nucleotide match to both a V gene segment and a J gene segment was required. A rearrangement was called productive if the CDR3 had no stop codons and remained in frame with V and J, and every other rearrangement was called non-productive. CDR3 was defined by IMGT convention, running from the second conserved V-encoded cysteine to the conserved J-encoded phenylalanine. The earlier analysis of about 590 of the donors excluded sequences that lacked an unambiguous match to a single V gene segment. An earlier analysis of about 590 of the donors classified V segments as functional when productive rearrangements were above 56.7% and as segregating when the standard deviation between donors was above 5%. A statistical classification framework was developed to diagnose cytomegalovirus status using the catalog of TCR beta chain sequences. A later analysis assigned V and J genes by comparing TCR nucleotide sequences with IMGT/GENE-DB human TR gene sequences. The TCRdist pipeline was used in a later analysis to assign CDR3 sequences and most-parsimonious VDJ recombination scenarios. In a later analysis, every TCR beta chain was defined by the combination of its CDR3 amino acid sequence and its V-gene family, and reads without a unique V-gene family were dropped. In a later analysis, approximately 640 highly shared, low-generation-probability nucleotide sequences were removed to address suspected cross-contamination and a sequencing artifact. In a later analysis, a clonal expansion index for each public chain was calculated from normalized within-repertoire ranks of inferred template counts. Generation probabilities in a later analysis came from a VDJ recombination model fitted to out-of-frame rearrangements, and those results were checked against IGoR. In a later analysis, hypergeometric tests were used to score TCR-TCR, TCR-HLA and TCR-CMV co-occurrence, with a repertoire-size bias correction applied to TCR pairs. In a later analysis, false discovery rates were estimated by permuting HLA or CMV assignments 20 times. A later analysis grouped co-occurring TCRs with DBSCAN, adding TCRdist sequence similarity when clustering within HLA-allele-positive subsets. Repertoires with fewer than 30,000 or more than 120,000 public chains were left out of co-occurrence clustering, as were about 5 repertoires with anomalous nucleotide sharing. TCRdb's version of the immuneACCESS table is confined to in-frame rearrangements and falls short of the full clone set. An unresolved V gene accounts for under half of the shortfall where checked; the remainder is of unknown origin. V, J and clone size are taken as reported in that table, and D and trimming were inferred from the DNA itself. Counted in this sample were 110,000 or so clones; 77% of them appeared once. Jointly, the top ten make up about 6% of the sample.

From V the trimming removes 6 bases and from J it removes 7 bases, while the gene matches leave 11 bases of the junction unaccounted for. The germline V gene (reference sequence) yields MNHEY for CDR1 and SMNVEV for CDR2. From cysteine to phenylalanine, the CDR3 is 14 amino acids long. Only the CDR3 DNA stays, 42 bases, in frame from base 1. Sequencing was performed on PBMCs. This receptor was taken from a man aged 18 to 30 in good health and CMV-seropositive. Rearrangement joined TRBV27 to TRBJ2-7; a stretch of 8 junction bases matches TRBD2. CDR3 loop: CASSRGGRPGEQYF. The bases read TGTGCCAGCAGCAGGGGCGGGAGGCCGGGGGAGCAGTACTTC.